The present T cell receptor (beta chain) was sequenced within a study of T cell changes during pregnancy in multiple sclerosis. The length of the CDR3 is 15 residues. V was trimmed by 6 bases and J by 1 base, leaving 15 bases between them. The V gene's germline CDR1 is MNHNY and CDR2 SVGAGI (reference sequence). The assay was immunoSEQ multiplex PCR, and TCRdb's table has in-frame clones only and misses some. This sample carries roughly 24,000 clones, more than 85% of them seen once, and the ten largest clones take around 1%. The source is a female donor in good health, enrolled as a control in a pregnancy study. Specimen: CD4+ T cells from peripheral blood mononuclear cells, collected in the second trimester of pregnancy. The V call is TRBV6-6, the J call TRBJ2-5; no firm D call. The CDR3: CASSPAGPPQETQYF. CDR3 bases: TGTGCCAGCAGCCCCGCCGGTCCCCCCCAAGAGACCCAGTACTTC.